Described below is a single T cell receptor (beta chain) sequence and its context. Its antigen remains unidentified. As for the donors, each was a healthy bone marrow donor. Researchers ran the PCR with 60 Vbeta and 13 Jbeta primers. Some clones are missing from TCRdb's copy, which holds only in-frame ones; the method was immunoSEQ multiplex PCR. The sample holds 150,000 to 200,000 clones; 84% are singletons and the top ten take roughly 1%. These data are taken from a study of cytomegalovirus exposure and HLA in healthy donors. Study-wide points: In a later analysis, parvovirus B19, influenza, CMV and Epstein-Barr virus appeared linked to several top co-occurrence clusters. In an earlier analysis, about 87% or about 30%: the productive usage of most TCR beta V segments.

V shed 8 bases, J shed 3 bases, and the junction held 8 bases outside the gene matches. Germline CDR1 reads MNHEY; CDR2 reads SMNVEV (reference sequence). The CDR3 totals 14 residues. The TCR was taken from a young man in good health and CMV-seronegative. The specimen sequenced was PBMCs. This chain connects TRBV27 to TRBJ2-7; 9 bases line up with TRBD2. CDR3 in DNA: TGTGCCAGCGGCCCGACTAGCGGATTCTACGAGCAGTACTTC. Translation: CASGPTSGFYEQYF.